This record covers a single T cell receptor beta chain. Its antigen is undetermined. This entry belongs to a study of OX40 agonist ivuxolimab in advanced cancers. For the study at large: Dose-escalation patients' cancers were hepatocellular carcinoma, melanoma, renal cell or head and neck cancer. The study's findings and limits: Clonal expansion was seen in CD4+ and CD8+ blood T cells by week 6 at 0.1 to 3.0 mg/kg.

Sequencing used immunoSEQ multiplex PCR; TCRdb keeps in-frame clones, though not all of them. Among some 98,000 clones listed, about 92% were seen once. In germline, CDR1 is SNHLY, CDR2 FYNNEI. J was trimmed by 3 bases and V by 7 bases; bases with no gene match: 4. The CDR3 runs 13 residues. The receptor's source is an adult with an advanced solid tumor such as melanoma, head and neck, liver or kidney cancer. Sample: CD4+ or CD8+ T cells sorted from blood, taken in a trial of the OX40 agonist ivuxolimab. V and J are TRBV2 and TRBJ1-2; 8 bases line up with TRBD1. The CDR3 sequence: CASNGQGDYGYTF. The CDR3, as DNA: TGTGCCAGCAATGGACAGGGTGACTATGGCTACACCTTC.